This TCR beta chain was captured in a study of technical replicates of blood from several donors. The data were produced by immunoSEQ multiplex PCR, yet TCRdb's version contains in-frame clones alone and is incomplete. The repertoire has 84,000 or so clones, 93% of them found once; the top ten carry less than 0.3%. The germline V gene has CDR1 MNHEY and CDR2 SVGAGI. This CDR3 comprises 15 residues. V lost 0 bases and J 2 bases, leaving 10 bases between the germline ends. The chain links TRBV6-5 to TRBJ1-1; D is ambiguous. The sequenced material came from T cells isolated from PBMCs. The sequence was collected from a human donor in good health. CDR3 nucleotide sequence: TGTGCCAGCAGTTACTCGAACAGTTTTAACACTGAAGCTTTCTTT. It specifies CASSYSNSFNTEAFF.